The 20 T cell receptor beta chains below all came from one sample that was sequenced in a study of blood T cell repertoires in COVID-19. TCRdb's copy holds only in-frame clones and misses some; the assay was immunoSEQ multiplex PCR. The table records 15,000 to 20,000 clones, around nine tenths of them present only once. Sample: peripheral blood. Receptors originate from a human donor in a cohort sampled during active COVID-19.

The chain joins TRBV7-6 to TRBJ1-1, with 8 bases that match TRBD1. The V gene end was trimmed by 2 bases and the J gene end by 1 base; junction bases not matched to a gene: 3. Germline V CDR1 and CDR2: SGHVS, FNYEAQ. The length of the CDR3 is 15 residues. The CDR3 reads CASSLIGQGNTEAFF. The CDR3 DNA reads TGTGCCAGCAGCTTAATAGGACAGGGGAACACTGAAGCTTTCTTT. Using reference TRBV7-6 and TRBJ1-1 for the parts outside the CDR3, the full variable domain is GAGVSQSPRYKVTKRGQDVALRCDPISGHVSLYWYRQALGQGPEFLTYFNYEAQQDKSGLPNDRFSAERPEGSISTLTIQRTEQRDSAMYRCASSLIGQGNTEAFFGQGTRLTVV.

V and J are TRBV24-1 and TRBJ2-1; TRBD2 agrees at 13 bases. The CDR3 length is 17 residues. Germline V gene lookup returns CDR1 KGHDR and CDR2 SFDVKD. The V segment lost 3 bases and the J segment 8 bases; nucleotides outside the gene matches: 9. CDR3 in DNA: TGTGCCACCAGTGATCCCGGACTAGCGGGAGCCCCGGATGAGCAGTTCTTC. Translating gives CATSDPGLAGAPDEQFF.

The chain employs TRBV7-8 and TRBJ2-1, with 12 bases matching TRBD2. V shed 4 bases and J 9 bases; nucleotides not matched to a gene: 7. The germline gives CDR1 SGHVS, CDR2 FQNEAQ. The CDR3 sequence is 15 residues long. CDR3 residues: CASSWTSGALVEQFF. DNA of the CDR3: TGTGCCAGCAGCTGGACTAGCGGGGCGTTAGTTGAGCAGTTCTTC.

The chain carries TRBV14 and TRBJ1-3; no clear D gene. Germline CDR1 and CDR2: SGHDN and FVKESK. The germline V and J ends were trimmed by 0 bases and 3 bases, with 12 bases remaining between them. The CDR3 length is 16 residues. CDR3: CASSQDLGRVGNTIYF. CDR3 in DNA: TGTGCCAGCAGCCAAGATCTGGGTCGGGTTGGAAACACCATATATTTT.

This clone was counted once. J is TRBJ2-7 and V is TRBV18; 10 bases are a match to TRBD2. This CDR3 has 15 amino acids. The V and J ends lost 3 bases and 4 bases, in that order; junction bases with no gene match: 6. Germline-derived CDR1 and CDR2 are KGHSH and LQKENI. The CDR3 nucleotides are TGTGCCAGCTCACCCTCGGGACTAGCGCAATACGAGCAGTACTTC. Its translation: CASSPSGLAQYEQYF.

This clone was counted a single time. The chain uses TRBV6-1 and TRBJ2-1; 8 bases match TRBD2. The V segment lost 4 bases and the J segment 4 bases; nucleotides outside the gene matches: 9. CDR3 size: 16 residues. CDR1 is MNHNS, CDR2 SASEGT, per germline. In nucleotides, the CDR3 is TGTGCCAGCAGTGCCTCACTAGCGGACCTTTACAATGAGCAGTTCTTC. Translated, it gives CASSASLADLYNEQFF.

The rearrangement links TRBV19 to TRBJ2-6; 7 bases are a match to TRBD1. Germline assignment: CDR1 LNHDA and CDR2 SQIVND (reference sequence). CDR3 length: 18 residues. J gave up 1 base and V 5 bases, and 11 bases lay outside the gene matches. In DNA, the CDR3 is TGTGCCAGTAGTCCCGAGAGACAGGGAAGGTCTGGGGCCAACGTCCTGACTTTC. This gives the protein CASSPERQGRSGANVLTF.

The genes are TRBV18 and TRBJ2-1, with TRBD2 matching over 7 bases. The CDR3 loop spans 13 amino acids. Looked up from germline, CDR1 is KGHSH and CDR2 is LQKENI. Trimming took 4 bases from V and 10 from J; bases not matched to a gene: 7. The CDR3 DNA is TGTGCCAGCTCACTCGGACTAGTGGGAGAGCAGTTCTTC. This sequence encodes CASSLGLVGEQFF.

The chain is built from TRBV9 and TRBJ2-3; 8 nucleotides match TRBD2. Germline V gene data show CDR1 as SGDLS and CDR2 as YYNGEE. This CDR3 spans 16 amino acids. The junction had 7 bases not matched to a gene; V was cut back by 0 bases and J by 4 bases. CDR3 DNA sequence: TGTGCCAGCAGCGTAGCTCCCAGCGGGAGTTCAGATACGCAGTATTTT. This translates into CASSVAPSGSSDTQYF. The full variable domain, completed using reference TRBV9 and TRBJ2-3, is DSGVTQTPKHLITATGQRVTLRCSPRSGDLSVYWYQQSLDQGLQFLIQYYNGEERAKGNILERFSAQQFPDLHSELNLSSLELGDSALYFCASSVAPSGSSDTQYFGPGTRLTVL.

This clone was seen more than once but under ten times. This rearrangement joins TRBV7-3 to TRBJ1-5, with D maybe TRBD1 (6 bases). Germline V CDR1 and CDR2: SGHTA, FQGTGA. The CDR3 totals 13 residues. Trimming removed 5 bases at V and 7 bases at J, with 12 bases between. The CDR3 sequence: CASSLGRGQPQHF. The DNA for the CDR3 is TGTGCCAGCAGCCTGGGAAGGGGGCAGCCCCAGCATTTT. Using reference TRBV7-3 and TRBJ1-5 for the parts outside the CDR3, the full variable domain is GAGVSQTPSNKVTEKGKYVELRCDPISGHTALYWYRQSLGQGPEFLIYFQGTGAADDSGLPNDRFFAVRPEGSVSTLKIQRTERGDSAVYLCASSLGRGQPQHFGDGTRLSIL.

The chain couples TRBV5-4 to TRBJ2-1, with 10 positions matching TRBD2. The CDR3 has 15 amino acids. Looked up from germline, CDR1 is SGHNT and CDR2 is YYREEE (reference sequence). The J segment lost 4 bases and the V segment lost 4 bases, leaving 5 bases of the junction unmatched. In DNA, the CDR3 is TGTGCCAGCAGCCCGCCGACTAGCGGGTACAATGAGCAGTTCTTC. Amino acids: CASSPPTSGYNEQFF.

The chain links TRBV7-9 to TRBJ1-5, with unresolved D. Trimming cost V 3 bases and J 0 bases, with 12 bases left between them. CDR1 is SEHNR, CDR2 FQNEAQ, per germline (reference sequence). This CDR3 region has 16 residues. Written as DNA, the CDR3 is TGTGCCAGCAGCTTTTGTCAGGAATATAGCAATCAGCCCCAGCATTTT. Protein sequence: CASSFCQEYSNQPQHF.

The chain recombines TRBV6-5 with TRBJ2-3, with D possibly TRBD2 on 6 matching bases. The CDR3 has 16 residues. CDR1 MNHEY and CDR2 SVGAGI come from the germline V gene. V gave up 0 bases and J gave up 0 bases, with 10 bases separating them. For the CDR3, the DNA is TGTGCCAGCAGTTACTCTAGCGGAGCTAGCACAGATACGCAGTATTTT. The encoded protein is CASSYSSGASTDTQYF.

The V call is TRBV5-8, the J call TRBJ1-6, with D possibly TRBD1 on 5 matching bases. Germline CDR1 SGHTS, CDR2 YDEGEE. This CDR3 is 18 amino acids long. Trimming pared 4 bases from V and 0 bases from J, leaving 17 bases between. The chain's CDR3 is CASSPDWGTTSYNSPLHF. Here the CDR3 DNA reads TGTGCCAGCAGCCCGGATTGGGGCACCACCTCCTATAATTCACCCCTCCACTTT.

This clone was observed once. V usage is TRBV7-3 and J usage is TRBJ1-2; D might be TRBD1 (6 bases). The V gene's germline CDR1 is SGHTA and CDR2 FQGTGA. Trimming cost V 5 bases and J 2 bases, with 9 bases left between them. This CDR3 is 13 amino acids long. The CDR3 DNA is TGTGCCAGCAGCCCAGGGGAGAACTATGGCTACACCTTC. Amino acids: CASSPGENYGYTF.

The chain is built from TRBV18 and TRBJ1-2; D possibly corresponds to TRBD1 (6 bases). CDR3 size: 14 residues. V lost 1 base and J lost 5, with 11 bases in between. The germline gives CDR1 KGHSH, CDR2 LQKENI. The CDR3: CASSPRDNLYGYTF. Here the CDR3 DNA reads TGTGCCAGCTCACCACGGGACAATTTATATGGCTACACCTTC. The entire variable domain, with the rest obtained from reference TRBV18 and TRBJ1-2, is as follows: NAGVMQNPRHLVRRRGQEARLRCSPMKGHSHVYWYRQLPEEGLKFMVYLQKENIIDESGMPKERFSAEFPKEGPSILRIQQVVRGDSAAYFCASSPRDNLYGYTFGSGTRLTVV.

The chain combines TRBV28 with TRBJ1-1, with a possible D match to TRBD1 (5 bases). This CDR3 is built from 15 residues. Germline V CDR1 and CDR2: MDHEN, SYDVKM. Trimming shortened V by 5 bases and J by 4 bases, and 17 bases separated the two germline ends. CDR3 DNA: TGTGCCAGCAGTCCCCCTGGGGCCCGCCGCACTGAAGCTTTCTTT. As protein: CASSPPGARRTEAFF.

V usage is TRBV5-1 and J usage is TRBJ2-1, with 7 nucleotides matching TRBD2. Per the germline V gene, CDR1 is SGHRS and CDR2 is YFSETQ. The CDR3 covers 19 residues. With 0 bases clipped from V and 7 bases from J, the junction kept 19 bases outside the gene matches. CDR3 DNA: TGCGCCAGCAGCTTGGCCAATTCAGCTAGCGGAGGTGGTTGGAATGAGCAGTTCTTC. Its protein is CASSLANSASGGGWNEQFF.

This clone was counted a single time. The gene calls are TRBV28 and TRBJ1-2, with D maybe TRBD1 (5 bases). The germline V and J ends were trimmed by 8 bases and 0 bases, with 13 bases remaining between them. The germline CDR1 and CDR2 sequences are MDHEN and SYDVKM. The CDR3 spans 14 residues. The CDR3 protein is CASGGHTTNYGYTF. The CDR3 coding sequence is TGTGCCAGCGGCGGACACACCACTAACTATGGCTACACCTTC.

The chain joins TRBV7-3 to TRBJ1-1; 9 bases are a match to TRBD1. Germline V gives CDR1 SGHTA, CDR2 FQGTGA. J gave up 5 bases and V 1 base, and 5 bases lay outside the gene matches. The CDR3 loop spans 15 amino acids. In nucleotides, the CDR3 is TGTGCCAGCAGCTTAAGTGGACAGGGGCGAACTGAAGCTTTCTTT. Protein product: CASSLSGQGRTEAFF.